Listed below are T cell receptor beta chains from one sample, sequenced in a study of T cell changes during pregnancy in multiple sclerosis. Using immunoSEQ multiplex PCR, the repertoire was profiled, and TCRdb retains in-frame clones only, with some absent. The repertoire holds some 58,000 clones, with approximately 96% as singletons. The sample in question was CD8+ T cells from peripheral blood mononuclear cells, obtained after pregnancy. The receptor set was obtained from a female donor with multiple sclerosis, enrolled in a pregnancy study. Both conserved end residues are part of each CDR3. A D gene is named only where the DNA matches it firmly. Clone size is shown for a subset of rows, as once, few, many or a class of expanded clone.

abundance: -
v_gene: TRBV7-9
d_gene: TRBD2
j_gene: TRBJ2-1
CDR3nt: TGTGCCAGCAGCTTACCGGGACTAGCGTACAATGAGCAGTTCTTC
CDR3aa: CASSLPGLAYNEQFF

abundance: -
v_gene: TRBV19
d_gene: -
j_gene: TRBJ1-5
CDR3nt: TGTGCCAGTAGTATGGGGCAGAAAAATCAGCCCCAGCATTTT
CDR3aa: CASSMGQKNQPQHF

abundance: -
v_gene: TRBV28
d_gene: TRBD1
j_gene: TRBJ2-5
CDR3nt: TGTGCCAGCAGGGGGACAGGGGGAGAGACCCAGTACTTC
CDR3aa: CASRGTGGETQYF

abundance: -
v_gene: TRBV7-6
d_gene: TRBD2
j_gene: TRBJ2-1
CDR3nt: TGTGCCAGCAGGAACGAACTAGCGGGAGATCATGAGCAGTTCTTC
CDR3aa: CASRNELAGDHEQFF

abundance: -
v_gene: TRBV27
d_gene: -
j_gene: TRBJ2-7
CDR3nt: TGTGCCAGCAGTTTATTTGTCAGTTCCTACGAGCAGTACTTC
CDR3aa: CASSLFVSSYEQYF

abundance: -
v_gene: TRBV10-3
d_gene: -
j_gene: TRBJ2-3
CDR3nt: TGTGCCATCAGTTACAGTGAACAGATCACAGATACGCAGTATTTT
CDR3aa: CAISYSEQITDTQYF

abundance: -
v_gene: TRBV27
d_gene: -
j_gene: TRBJ2-1
CDR3nt: TGTGCCAGCAGTTTATCCCAGAAATCCTCCTACAATGAGCAGTTCTTC
CDR3aa: CASSLSQKSSYNEQFF

abundance: -
v_gene: TRBV19
d_gene: TRBD1
j_gene: TRBJ1-5
CDR3nt: TGTGCCAGTATTGAAGACAGGGGGCTCGGTCAGCCCCAGCATTTT
CDR3aa: CASIEDRGLGQPQHF

abundance: -
v_gene: TRBV12-5
d_gene: TRBD1
j_gene: TRBJ1-1
CDR3nt: TGTGCTAGTGGTGAAGGGACAGAGCAAGCTTTCTTT
CDR3aa: CASGEGTEQAFF

abundance: -
v_gene: TRBV4-2
d_gene: -
j_gene: TRBJ1-3
CDR3nt: TGTGCCAGCAGCCAGGAGTTACTCTCTGGAAACACCATATATTTT
CDR3aa: CASSQELLSGNTIYF

abundance: -
v_gene: TRBV6-6
d_gene: -
j_gene: TRBJ1-5
CDR3nt: TGTGCCAGCAGCCAGGACAGTTACAATCAGCCCCAGCATTTT
CDR3aa: CASSQDSYNQPQHF

abundance: -
v_gene: TRBV5-1
d_gene: -
j_gene: TRBJ2-7
CDR3nt: TGCGCCAGCAGCTTGGGCAGGTCCTACGAGCAGTACTTC
CDR3aa: CASSLGRSYEQYF

abundance: -
v_gene: TRBV13
d_gene: TRBD2
j_gene: TRBJ2-7
CDR3nt: TGTGCCAGCAGCCGAGCTAGCGGGAGGCTTACCTACGAGCAGTACTTC
CDR3aa: CASSRASGRLTYEQYF

abundance: -
v_gene: TRBV29-1
d_gene: -
j_gene: TRBJ1-2
CDR3nt: TGCAGCGCGATACAGCAAACCGTTAACTATGGCTACACCTTC
CDR3aa: CSAIQQTVNYGYTF

abundance: -
v_gene: TRBV6-5
d_gene: TRBD2
j_gene: TRBJ2-2
CDR3nt: TGTGCCGCTAGGGGAGGGGCACTGACCGGGGAGCTGTTTTTT
CDR3aa: CAARGGALTGELFF

abundance: -
v_gene: TRBV2
d_gene: -
j_gene: TRBJ1-2
CDR3nt: TGTGCCACTTACCAACAGGGAAAAGGTGGCTACACCTTC
CDR3aa: CATYQQGKGGYTF

abundance: -
v_gene: TRBV28
d_gene: -
j_gene: TRBJ2-6
CDR3nt: TGTGCCAGCAGTACTTTTAAGACACAAAGTCGGGCCAACGTCCTGACTTTC
CDR3aa: CASSTFKTQSRANVLTF

abundance: few
v_gene: TRBV13
d_gene: TRBD2
j_gene: TRBJ2-2
CDR3nt: TGTGCCAGCAGATCCGAGCGGGAGAGAGACACCGGGGAGCTGTTTTTT
CDR3aa: CASRSERERDTGELFF

abundance: once
v_gene: TRBV11-2
d_gene: TRBD1
j_gene: TRBJ2-1
CDR3nt: TGTGCCAGCAGCTCCCGTGCCGGGACAGGCTACAATGAGCAGTTCTTC
CDR3aa: CASSSRAGTGYNEQFF

abundance: -
v_gene: TRBV27
d_gene: TRBD1
j_gene: TRBJ1-2
CDR3nt: TGTGCCAGCAGTTTAAGGACAGGGGAGGACTATGGCTACACCTTC
CDR3aa: CASSLRTGEDYGYTF

abundance: -
v_gene: TRBV19
d_gene: -
j_gene: TRBJ1-1
CDR3nt: TGTGCCAGTAGTCCCCCTAACACTGAAGCTTTCTTT
CDR3aa: CASSPPNTEAFF

abundance: -
v_gene: TRBV6-5
d_gene: -
j_gene: TRBJ1-2
CDR3nt: TGTGCCAGCAGCCCCACAGGGCCCGGGGGCTACACCTTC
CDR3aa: CASSPTGPGGYTF

abundance: -
v_gene: TRBV9
d_gene: TRBD1
j_gene: TRBJ2-5
CDR3nt: TGTGCCAGCAGCGGCCGGACAGGGAGAGGGCTAGTACGGGAGACCCAGTACTTC
CDR3aa: CASSGRTGRGLVRETQYF

abundance: -
v_gene: TRBV25-1
d_gene: TRBD1
j_gene: TRBJ1-1
CDR3nt: TGTGCCAGCAGTGAATTTGACAGGGGGCGCGATATGAACACTGAAGCTTTCTTT
CDR3aa: CASSEFDRGRDMNTEAFF

abundance: once
v_gene: TRBV19
d_gene: -
j_gene: TRBJ1-2
CDR3nt: TGTGCCAGTAGTACGAAGACAGGCTCCTATGGCTACACCTTC
CDR3aa: CASSTKTGSYGYTF

abundance: -
v_gene: TRBV11-2
d_gene: -
j_gene: TRBJ1-5
CDR3nt: TGTGCCAGCAGCCCGGCGGGGAATCAGCCCCAGCATTTT
CDR3aa: CASSPAGNQPQHF

abundance: -
v_gene: TRBV29-1
d_gene: TRBD1
j_gene: TRBJ2-1
CDR3nt: TGCAGCGTTGAAGACGAGGACAGGGCCTACAATGAGCAGTTCTTC
CDR3aa: CSVEDEDRAYNEQFF

abundance: -
v_gene: TRBV2
d_gene: TRBD1
j_gene: TRBJ1-2
CDR3nt: TGTGCCAGCAGTGGGGCAGGGGGACGCTATGGCTACACCTTC
CDR3aa: CASSGAGGRYGYTF

abundance: -
v_gene: TRBV29-1
d_gene: -
j_gene: TRBJ2-2
CDR3nt: TGCAGCGTGGGACAGAACACCGGGGAGCTGTTTTTT
CDR3aa: CSVGQNTGELFF

abundance: -
v_gene: TRBV4-3
d_gene: TRBD1
j_gene: TRBJ1-2
CDR3nt: TGCGCCAGCAGCTGGACAGGGGGCTATGGCTACACCTTC
CDR3aa: CASSWTGGYGYTF

abundance: -
v_gene: TRBV4-3
d_gene: -
j_gene: TRBJ2-3
CDR3nt: TGCGCCAGCAGCCAAGGGCTAGGGGCAGATACGCAGTATTTT
CDR3aa: CASSQGLGADTQYF

abundance: -
v_gene: TRBV5-6
d_gene: -
j_gene: TRBJ1-4
CDR3nt: TGTGCCAGCAGCCCCCCCGGGGGGTGGGAAGAAAAACTGTTTTTT
CDR3aa: CASSPPGGWEEKLFF

abundance: -
v_gene: TRBV10-2
d_gene: -
j_gene: TRBJ2-1
CDR3nt: TGCGCCAGCAGTGACTCTAGCTCCTACAATGAGCAGTTCTTC
CDR3aa: CASSDSSSYNEQFF

abundance: -
v_gene: TRBV11-2
d_gene: TRBD2
j_gene: TRBJ2-2
CDR3nt: TGTGCCAGCAGACACGGACTAGCGCCTCCGAACACCGGGGAGCTGTTTTTT
CDR3aa: CASRHGLAPPNTGELFF

abundance: -
v_gene: TRBV9
d_gene: -
j_gene: TRBJ2-1
CDR3nt: TGTGCCAGCAGCGCCGCCGTTGCACACGTCGGAGGGAATGAGCAGTTCTTC
CDR3aa: CASSAAVAHVGGNEQFF

abundance: once
v_gene: TRBV27
d_gene: -
j_gene: TRBJ2-1
CDR3nt: TGTGCCAGCAGTTTAACGCGCCTTTACTCCTACAATGAGCAGTTCTTC
CDR3aa: CASSLTRLYSYNEQFF

abundance: -
v_gene: TRBV14
d_gene: -
j_gene: TRBJ2-7
CDR3nt: TGTGCCAGCAGCCAGGACCCCTGGGGCAGGAGCTCCTACGAGCAGTACTTC
CDR3aa: CASSQDPWGRSSYEQYF

abundance: -
v_gene: TRBV28
d_gene: TRBD1
j_gene: TRBJ1-5
CDR3nt: TGTGCCAGCAGTGCACAGGGGGCGATTGGCAATCAGCCCCAGCATTTT
CDR3aa: CASSAQGAIGNQPQHF

abundance: -
v_gene: TRBV6-6
d_gene: -
j_gene: TRBJ2-7
CDR3nt: TGTGCCAGTAACTCGTGGACGGGAAGCTCCTACGAGCAGTACTTC
CDR3aa: CASNSWTGSSYEQYF

abundance: -
v_gene: TRBV9
d_gene: -
j_gene: TRBJ2-2
CDR3nt: TGTGCCAGCAGCGCTTACCTATTTACCGGGGAGCTGTTTTTT
CDR3aa: CASSAYLFTGELFF

abundance: -
v_gene: TRBV27
d_gene: -
j_gene: TRBJ2-4
CDR3nt: TGTGCCAGCAGTCCGACAGTAGCCAAAAACATTCAGTACTTC
CDR3aa: CASSPTVAKNIQYF

abundance: -
v_gene: TRBV9
d_gene: TRBD2
j_gene: TRBJ2-3
CDR3nt: TGTGCCAGCAGCGCCACTAGCGGAACCACAGATACGCAGTATTTT
CDR3aa: CASSATSGTTDTQYF

abundance: -
v_gene: TRBV10-2
d_gene: TRBD2
j_gene: TRBJ2-2
CDR3nt: TGCGCCAGCAGTGCGGGACTAGCGGGATCAGGGGAGCTGTTTTTT
CDR3aa: CASSAGLAGSGELFF

abundance: -
v_gene: TRBV27
d_gene: TRBD1
j_gene: TRBJ1-5
CDR3nt: TGTGCCAGCAGTACCCGGGACAGGGCCGGTCAGCCCCAGCATTTT
CDR3aa: CASSTRDRAGQPQHF

abundance: -
v_gene: TRBV27
d_gene: TRBD2
j_gene: TRBJ2-1
CDR3nt: TGTGCCAGCAGGGCTCCGAGCGGGAGGTATAATGAGCAGTTCTTC
CDR3aa: CASRAPSGRYNEQFF

abundance: -
v_gene: TRBV14
d_gene: -
j_gene: TRBJ1-2
CDR3nt: TGTGCCAGCAGCCCGATCCTAGGGGGTAACTATGGCTACACCTTC
CDR3aa: CASSPILGGNYGYTF

abundance: -
v_gene: TRBV6-5
d_gene: TRBD1
j_gene: TRBJ1-1
CDR3nt: TGTGCCAGCAGTTATTCTACAGGGGGCCTTGAAGCTTTCTTT
CDR3aa: CASSYSTGGLEAFF

abundance: -
v_gene: TRBV27
d_gene: TRBD2
j_gene: TRBJ2-7
CDR3nt: TGTGCCAGCAGTTGGGGCGCTAGCGGGAGCGTAATTACCTACGAGCAGTACTTC
CDR3aa: CASSWGASGSVITYEQYF

abundance: -
v_gene: TRBV5-6
d_gene: -
j_gene: TRBJ2-1
CDR3nt: TGTGCCAGCAGCTTGGCCGACAATGAGCAGTTCTTC
CDR3aa: CASSLADNEQFF

abundance: -
v_gene: TRBV2
d_gene: TRBD1
j_gene: TRBJ2-5
CDR3nt: TGTGCCAGCAGTGAAGGACCCGGGACAGGGGAAGAGACCCAGTACTTC
CDR3aa: CASSEGPGTGEETQYF

abundance: -
v_gene: TRBV7-9
d_gene: TRBD2
j_gene: TRBJ2-7
CDR3nt: TGTGCCAGCAGCTTTATAGCGGGAGGATCCTACGAGCAGTACTTC
CDR3aa: CASSFIAGGSYEQYF

abundance: -
v_gene: TRBV21-1
d_gene: -
j_gene: TRBJ2-2
CDR3nt: TGTGCCATACCGCCCGCGGGACAGGGTCTACCCGGGGAGCTGTTTTTT
CDR3aa: CAIPPAGQGLPGELFF

abundance: -
v_gene: TRBV5-4
d_gene: TRBD2
j_gene: TRBJ2-1
CDR3nt: TGTGCCAGCAGTTCCCCTGAGCGGGGGGACAATGAGCAGTTCTTC
CDR3aa: CASSSPERGDNEQFF

abundance: -
v_gene: TRBV4-2
d_gene: -
j_gene: TRBJ1-2
CDR3nt: TGTGCCAGCAGCCAAGGAGGCCCCTATGGCTACACCTTC
CDR3aa: CASSQGGPYGYTF

abundance: -
v_gene: TRBV6-5
d_gene: -
j_gene: TRBJ2-2
CDR3nt: TGTGCCAGCAGACTACAGGGCTTCACCGGGGAGCTGTTTTTT
CDR3aa: CASRLQGFTGELFF

abundance: -
v_gene: TRBV6-5
d_gene: -
j_gene: TRBJ1-1
CDR3nt: TGTGCCAGCAGTTACCAGATTGGAGAGGAGGCTTTCTTT
CDR3aa: CASSYQIGEEAFF

abundance: -
v_gene: TRBV18
d_gene: -
j_gene: TRBJ1-1
CDR3nt: TGTGCCAGCTCACCAATCTCGGGGGACACTGAAGCTTTCTTT
CDR3aa: CASSPISGDTEAFF